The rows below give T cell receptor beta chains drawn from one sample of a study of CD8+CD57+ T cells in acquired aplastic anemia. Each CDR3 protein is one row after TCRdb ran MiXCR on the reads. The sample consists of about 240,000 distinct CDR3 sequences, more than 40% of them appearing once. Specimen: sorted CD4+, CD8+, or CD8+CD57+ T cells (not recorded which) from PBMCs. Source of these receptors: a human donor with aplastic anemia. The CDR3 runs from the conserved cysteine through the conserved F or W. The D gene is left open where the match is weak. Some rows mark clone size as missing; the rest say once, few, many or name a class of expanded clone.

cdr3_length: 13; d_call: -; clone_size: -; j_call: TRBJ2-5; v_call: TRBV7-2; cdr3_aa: CASSPRREETQYF; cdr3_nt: TGTGCCAGCAGCCCTCGGAGGGAGGAGACCCAGTACTTC
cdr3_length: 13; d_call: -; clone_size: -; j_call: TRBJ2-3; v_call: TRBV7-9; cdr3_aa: CASSPLRADTPYF; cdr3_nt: TGTGCCAGCAGCCCCCTACGGGCAGATACGCCGTATTTT
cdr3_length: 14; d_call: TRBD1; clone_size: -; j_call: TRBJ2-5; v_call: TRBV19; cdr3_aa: CASSSGTAEKTQYF; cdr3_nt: TGTGCCAGTAGTTCGGGGACAGCCGAGAAGACCCAGTACTTC
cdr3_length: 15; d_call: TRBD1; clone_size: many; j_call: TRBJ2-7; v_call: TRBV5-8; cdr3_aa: CASSYDTGGQYEQYF; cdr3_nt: TGTGCCAGCAGCTACGACACAGGGGGTCAATACGAGCAGTACTTC
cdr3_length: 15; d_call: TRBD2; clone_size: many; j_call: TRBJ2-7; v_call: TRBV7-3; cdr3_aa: CASSILAGDSYEQYF; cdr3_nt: TGTGCCAGCAGCATCCTAGCGGGCGACTCCTACGAGCAGTACTTC
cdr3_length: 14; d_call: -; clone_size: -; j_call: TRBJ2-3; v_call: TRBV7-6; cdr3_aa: CASSLRQGTDTQYF; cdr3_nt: TGTGCCAGCAGCTTACGACAGGGCACAGATACGCAGTATTTT
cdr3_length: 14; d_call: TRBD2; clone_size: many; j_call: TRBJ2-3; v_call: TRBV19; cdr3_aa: CASREAGVPDTQYF; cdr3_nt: TGTGCCAGTAGAGAAGCGGGAGTGCCAGATACGCAGTATTTT
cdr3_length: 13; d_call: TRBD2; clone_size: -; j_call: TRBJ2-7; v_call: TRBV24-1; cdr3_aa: CASRLAGAYEQYF; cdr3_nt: TGTGCCAGCAGACTAGCGGGGGCCTACGAGCAGTACTTC
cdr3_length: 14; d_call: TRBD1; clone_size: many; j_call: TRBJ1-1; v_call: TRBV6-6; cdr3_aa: CASSRNRGNTEAFF; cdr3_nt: TGTGCCAGCAGTAGGAACAGGGGGAACACTGAAGCTTTCTTT
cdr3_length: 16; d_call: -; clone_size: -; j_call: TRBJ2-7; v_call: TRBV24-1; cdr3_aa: CATSDSLLGPNAEQYF; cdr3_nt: TGTGCCACCAGTGATTCCCTCCTGGGCCCAAACGCCGAGCAGTACTTC
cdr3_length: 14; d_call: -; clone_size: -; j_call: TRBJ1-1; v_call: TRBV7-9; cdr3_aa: CASSLSEGSTEAFF; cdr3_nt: TGTGCCAGCAGCTTATCCGAGGGAAGCACTGAAGCTTTCTTT
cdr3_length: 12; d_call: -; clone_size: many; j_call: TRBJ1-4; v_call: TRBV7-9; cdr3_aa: CASSSDRGAENF; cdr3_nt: TGTGCCAGCAGCTCGGACAGAGGGGCTGAAAATTTT
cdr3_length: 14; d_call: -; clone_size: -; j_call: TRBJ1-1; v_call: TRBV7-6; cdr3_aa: CASSLSTVNTEAFF; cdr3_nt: TGTGCTAGCAGCTTGTCGACGGTGAACACTGAAGCTTTCTTT
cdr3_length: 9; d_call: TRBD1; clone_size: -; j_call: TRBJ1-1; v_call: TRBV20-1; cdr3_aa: CSSNRGAFF; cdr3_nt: TGCAGTTCAAACAGGGGAGCTTTCTTT
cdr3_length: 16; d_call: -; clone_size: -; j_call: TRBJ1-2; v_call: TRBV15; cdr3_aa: CATSRDGGREDYGYTF; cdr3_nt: TGTGCCACCAGCAGAGATGGGGGGCGGGAGGACTATGGCTACACCTTC
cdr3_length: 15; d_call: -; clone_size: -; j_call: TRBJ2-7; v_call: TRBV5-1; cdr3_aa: CASSLAGGFGYEQYF; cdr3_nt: TGCGCCAGCAGCTTGGCCGGTGGGTTCGGCTACGAGCAGTACTTC
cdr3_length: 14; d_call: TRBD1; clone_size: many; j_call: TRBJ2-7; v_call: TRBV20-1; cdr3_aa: CSAQDRGRGYEQYF; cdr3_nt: TGCAGTGCCCAAGACAGGGGGCGGGGATACGAGCAGTACTTC
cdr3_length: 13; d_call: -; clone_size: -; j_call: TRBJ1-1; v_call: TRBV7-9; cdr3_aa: CASSWGTEDEAFF; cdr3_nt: TGTGCCAGCAGCTGGGGGACGGAGGATGAAGCTTTCTTT
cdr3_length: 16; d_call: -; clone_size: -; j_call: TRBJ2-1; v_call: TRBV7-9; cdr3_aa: CASSFNGVMSYNEQFF; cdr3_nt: TGTGCCAGCAGCTTTAACGGGGTAATGTCCTACAATGAGCAGTTCTTC
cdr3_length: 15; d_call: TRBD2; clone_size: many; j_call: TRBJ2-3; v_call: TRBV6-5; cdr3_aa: CASTMGLAGTDTQYF; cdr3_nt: TGTGCCAGCACTATGGGACTAGCGGGCACAGATACGCAGTATTTT
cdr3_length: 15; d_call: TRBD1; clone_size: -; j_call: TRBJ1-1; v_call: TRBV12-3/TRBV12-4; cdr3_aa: CASSTTQGGTTEAFF; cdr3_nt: TGTGCCAGCAGTACCACACAGGGGGGGACCACTGAAGCTTTCTTT
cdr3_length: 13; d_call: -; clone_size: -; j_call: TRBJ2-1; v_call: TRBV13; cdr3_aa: CASSRRAYNEQFF; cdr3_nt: TGTGCCAGCAGCCGGAGGGCTTATAATGAGCAGTTCTTC
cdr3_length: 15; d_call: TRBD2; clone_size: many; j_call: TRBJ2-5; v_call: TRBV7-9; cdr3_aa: CASSTPSAGGETQYF; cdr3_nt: TGTGCCAGCAGCACCCCGAGCGCGGGAGGGGAGACCCAGTACTTC
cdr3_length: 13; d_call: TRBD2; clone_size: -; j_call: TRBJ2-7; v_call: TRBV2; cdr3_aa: CASMLAGKNEQYF; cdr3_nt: TGTGCCAGCATGCTAGCGGGAAAGAACGAGCAGTACTTC
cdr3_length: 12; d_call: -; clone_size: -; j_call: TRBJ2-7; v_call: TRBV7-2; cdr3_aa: CASSFSQYEQYF; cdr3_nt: TGTGCCAGCAGTTTTAGCCAGTACGAGCAGTACTTC
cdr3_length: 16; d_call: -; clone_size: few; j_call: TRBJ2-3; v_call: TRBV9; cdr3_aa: CASSQPGRPDTDTQYF; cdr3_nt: TGTGCCAGCAGCCAACCGGGGCGGCCGGACACAGATACGCAGTATTTT
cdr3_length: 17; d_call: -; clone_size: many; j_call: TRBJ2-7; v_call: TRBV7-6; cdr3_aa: CASSLVSAFGDRNEQYF; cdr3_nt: TGTGCCAGCAGCTTAGTTTCGGCCTTCGGGGACCGAAACGAGCAGTACTTC
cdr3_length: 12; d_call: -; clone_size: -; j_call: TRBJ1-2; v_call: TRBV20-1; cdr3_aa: CSAVSGTSGYTF; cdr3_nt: TGCAGTGCTGTATCCGGGACTAGCGGATACACCTTC
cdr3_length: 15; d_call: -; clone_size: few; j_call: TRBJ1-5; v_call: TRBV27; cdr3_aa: CASSSVRGSNQPQHF; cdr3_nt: TGTGCCAGCAGTTCCGTGAGGGGTAGCAATCAGCCCCAGCATTTT
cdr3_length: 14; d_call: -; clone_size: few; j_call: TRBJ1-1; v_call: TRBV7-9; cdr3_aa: CASSPQTGGTEAFF; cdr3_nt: TGTGCCAGCAGCCCTCAGACAGGAGGTACTGAAGCTTTCTTT
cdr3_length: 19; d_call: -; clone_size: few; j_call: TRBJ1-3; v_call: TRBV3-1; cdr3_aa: CASSLRAHWTASSGNTIYF; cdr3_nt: TGTGCCAGCAGCCTTAGGGCACATTGGACGGCCAGCTCTGGAAACACCATATATTTT
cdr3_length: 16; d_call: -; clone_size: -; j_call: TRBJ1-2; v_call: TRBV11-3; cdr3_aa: CASSLVHRKGNDGYTF; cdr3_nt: TGTGCCAGCAGCTTAGTCCACCGGAAAGGGAACGATGGCTACACCTTC
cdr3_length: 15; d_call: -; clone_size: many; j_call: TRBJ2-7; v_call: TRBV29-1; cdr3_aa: CSVEDGDYYSYEQYF; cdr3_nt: TGCAGCGTTGAAGATGGAGATTATTACTCCTACGAGCAGTACTTC
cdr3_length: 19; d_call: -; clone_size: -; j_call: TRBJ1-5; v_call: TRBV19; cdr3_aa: CASSMWGPTGFYSNQPQHF; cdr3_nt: TGTGCCAGTAGTATGTGGGGCCCGACAGGATTCTATAGCAATCAGCCCCAGCATTTT
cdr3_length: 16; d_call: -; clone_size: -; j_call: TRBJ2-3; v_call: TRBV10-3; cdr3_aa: CATQSTGFPHTDTQYF; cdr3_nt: TGTGCCACACAATCTACAGGGTTCCCCCACACAGATACGCAGTATTTT
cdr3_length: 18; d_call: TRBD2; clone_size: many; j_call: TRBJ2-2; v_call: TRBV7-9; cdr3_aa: CASSSPVGLAGGTGELFF; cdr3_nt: TGTGCCAGCAGCTCTCCCGTGGGACTAGCGGGAGGCACCGGGGAGCTGTTTTTT
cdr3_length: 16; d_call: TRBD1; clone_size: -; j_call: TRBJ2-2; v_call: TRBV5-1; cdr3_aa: CASSLMGQRNTGELFF; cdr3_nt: TGCGCCAGCAGCTTGATGGGACAGAGGAACACCGGGGAGCTGTTTTTT
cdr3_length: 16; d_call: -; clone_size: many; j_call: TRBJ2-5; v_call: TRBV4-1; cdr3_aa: CASSQVAVRPQETQYF; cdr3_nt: TGCGCCAGCAGCCAAGTTGCGGTGAGACCCCAAGAGACCCAGTACTTC
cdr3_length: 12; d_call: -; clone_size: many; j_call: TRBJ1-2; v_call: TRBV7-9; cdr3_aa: CASSLENYGYTF; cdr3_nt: TGTGCCAGCAGCTTAGAAAACTATGGCTACACCTTC
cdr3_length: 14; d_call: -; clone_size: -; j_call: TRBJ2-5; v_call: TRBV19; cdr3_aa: CASRTSQGKETQYF; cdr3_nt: TGTGCCAGTAGGACCTCACAGGGAAAAGAGACCCAGTACTTC
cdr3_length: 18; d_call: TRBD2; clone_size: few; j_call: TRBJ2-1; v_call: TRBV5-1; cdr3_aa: CASSFTSGGASSYNEQFF; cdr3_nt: TGCGCCAGCAGCTTTACTAGCGGGGGGGCCAGCTCCTACAATGAGCAGTTCTTC
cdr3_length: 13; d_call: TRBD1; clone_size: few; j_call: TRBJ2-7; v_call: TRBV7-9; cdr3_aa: CASSLATGVEQYF; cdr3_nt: TGTGCCAGCAGCTTAGCCACAGGGGTCGAGCAGTACTTC
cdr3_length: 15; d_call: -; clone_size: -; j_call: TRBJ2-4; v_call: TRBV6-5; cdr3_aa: CASRRLQGLKNIQYF; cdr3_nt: TGTGCCAGCAGACGACTCCAGGGCCTCAAAAACATTCAGTACTTC
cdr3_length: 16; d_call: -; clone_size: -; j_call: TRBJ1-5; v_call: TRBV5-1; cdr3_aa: CASSVRRDPGNQPQHF; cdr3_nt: TGCGCCAGCAGCGTACGGCGGGACCCGGGCAATCAGCCCCAGCATTTT
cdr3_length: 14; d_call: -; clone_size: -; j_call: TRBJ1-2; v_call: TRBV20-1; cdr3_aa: CSARVGTRRGGYTF; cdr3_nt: TGCAGTGCTAGAGTAGGGACTCGCCGGGGTGGCTACACCTTC
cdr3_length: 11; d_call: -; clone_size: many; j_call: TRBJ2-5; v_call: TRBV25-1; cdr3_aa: CASSSGSRCYF; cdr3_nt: TGTGCCAGCAGTTCAGGATCCCGCTGTTACTTC
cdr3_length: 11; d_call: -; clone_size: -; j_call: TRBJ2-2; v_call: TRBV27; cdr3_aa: CASGVTRELFF; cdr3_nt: TGTGCCAGCGGCGTTACCCGGGAGCTGTTTTTT
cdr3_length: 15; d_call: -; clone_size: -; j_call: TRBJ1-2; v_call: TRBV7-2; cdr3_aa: CASSFDRGRIYGYTF; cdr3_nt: TGTGCCAGCAGCTTTGACCGGGGGCGTATCTATGGCTACACCTTC